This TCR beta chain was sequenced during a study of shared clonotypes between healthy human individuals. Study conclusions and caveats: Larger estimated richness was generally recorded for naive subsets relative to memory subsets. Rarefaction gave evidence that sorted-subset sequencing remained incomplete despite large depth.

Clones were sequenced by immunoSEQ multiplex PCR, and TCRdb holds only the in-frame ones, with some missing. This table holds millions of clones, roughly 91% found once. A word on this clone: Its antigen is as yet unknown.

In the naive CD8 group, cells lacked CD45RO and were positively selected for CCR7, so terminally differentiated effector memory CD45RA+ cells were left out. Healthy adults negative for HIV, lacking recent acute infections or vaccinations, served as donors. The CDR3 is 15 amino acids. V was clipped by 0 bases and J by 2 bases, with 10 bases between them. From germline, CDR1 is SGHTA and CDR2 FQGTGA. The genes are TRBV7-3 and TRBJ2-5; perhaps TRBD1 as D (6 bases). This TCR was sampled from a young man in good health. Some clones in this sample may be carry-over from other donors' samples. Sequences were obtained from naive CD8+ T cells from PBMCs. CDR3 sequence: CASSLTSGEQETQYF. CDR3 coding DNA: TGTGCCAGCAGCTTAACCTCAGGGGAACAAGAGACCCAGTACTTC.